Presented here are 26 T cell receptor beta chains from one specimen sequenced in a study of OX40 agonist ivuxolimab in advanced cancers. Here immunoSEQ multiplex PCR was the method, and the copy in TCRdb shows in-frame clones only, minus some. The table lists 50,000 to 70,000 clones, about 80% of them singletons. This specimen was CD4+ or CD8+ T cells sorted from blood, taken in a trial of the OX40 agonist ivuxolimab. These receptors were obtained from an adult with an advanced solid tumor such as melanoma, head and neck, liver or kidney cancer.

The rearrangement uses TRBV9 and TRBJ2-7; 9 nucleotides line up with TRBD1. With 0 bases clipped from V and 6 bases from J, the junction kept 4 bases outside the gene matches. The CDR3 length is 14 residues. The germline gives CDR1 SGDLS, CDR2 YYNGEE. The CDR3 DNA follows: TGTGCCAGCAGCGTAGTGGGACAGGGTGGCGAGCAGTACTTC. It specifies CASSVVGQGGEQYF.

The count of this clone is one. The chain carries TRBV7-9 and TRBJ2-2; 7 bases agree with TRBD1. The germline gives CDR1 SEHNR, CDR2 FQNEAQ (reference sequence). The CDR3 covers 14 residues. The V segment lost 5 bases and the J segment 6 bases; nucleotides outside the gene matches: 6. The CDR3 region has the DNA TGTGCCAGCAGCAAGACAGGGTGGGCCGGGGAGCTGTTTTTT. It encodes CASSKTGWAGELFF.

The chain employs TRBV5-8 and TRBJ2-3, with TRBD1 matching over 7 bases. From germline, CDR1 is SGHTS and CDR2 YDEGEE. This CDR3 is 14 amino acids long. Germline trimming cut 5 bases from V and 3 bases from J; bases unmatched to any gene: 6. Here the CDR3 DNA reads TGTGCCAGCAGGGGACAGTGGGGGACAGATACGCAGTATTTT. Its protein product is CASRGQWGTDTQYF.

This chain joins TRBV7-9 and TRBJ2-7; TRBD1 agrees at 10 bases. There are 15 residues in the CDR3. The junction had 7 bases not matched to a gene; V was cut back by 1 base and J by 7 bases. CDR1 SEHNR and CDR2 FQNEAQ come from the germline V gene (reference sequence). CDR3 region: CASSLGGTGAGEQYF. CDR3 nucleotides: TGTGCCAGCAGCTTAGGCGGGACAGGGGCTGGGGAGCAGTACTTC.

The chain is built from TRBV27 and TRBJ1-6, with D possibly being TRBD1 (5 bases). CDR3 length equals 14 residues. Trimming took off 0 bases at V and 7 bases at J, with 7 bases between the two ends. The germline V gene has CDR1 MNHEY and CDR2 SMNVEV (reference sequence). The CDR3 here is CASSLSGANSPLHF. As DNA, the CDR3 is TGTGCCAGCAGTTTATCAGGGGCAAATTCACCCCTCCACTTT.

This chain joins TRBV14 and TRBJ2-2; 8 positions match TRBD2. V dropped 3 bases and J dropped 1; count of bases not matched to a gene: 10. Germline V lookup: CDR1 SGHDN, CDR2 FVKESK. The CDR3 extends over 18 amino acids. CDR3 DNA: TGTGCCAGCAGCCAGTGGTATGGCGGGGGGCTGAACACCGGGGAGCTGTTTTTT. It codes for CASSQWYGGGLNTGELFF.

V and J are TRBV5-1 and TRBJ2-3; 13 bases fit TRBD2. J was trimmed by 8 bases and V by 4 bases; bases with no gene match: 7. The CDR3 loop spans 15 amino acids. The V gene's germline CDR1 is SGHRS and CDR2 YFSETQ. CDR3 DNA: TGCGCCAGCAGCCCGGGACTAGCGGGATTGGGTACGCAGTATTTT. The encoded protein is CASSPGLAGLGTQYF.

The chain joins TRBV10-3 to TRBJ1-2; possible D gene TRBD1, 5 bases. CDR1 is ENHRY and CDR2 is SYGVKD in the germline V gene. The CDR3 is made up of 12 amino acids. Trimming pared 5 bases from V and 3 bases from J, leaving 7 bases between. The CDR3 DNA sequence: TGTGCCATCAGTACAGGCGACTATGGCTACACCTTC. Residues: CAISTGDYGYTF.

The gene calls are TRBV11-2 and TRBJ2-5, with D perhaps TRBD1 or TRBD2 (6 bases each). CDR1 and CDR2 (germline): SGHAT, FQNNGV. Trimming stripped 1 base from V and 6 bases from J, with 12 bases between. This CDR3 spans 14 amino acids. CDR3 in DNA: TGTGCCAGCAGCTTAGTAGGGGGGTGGAAGACCCAGTACTTC. Encoded protein: CASSLVGGWKTQYF.

The chain employs TRBV7-8 and TRBJ2-5; D possibly corresponds to TRBD2 (5 bases). Germline loops: CDR1 SGHVS, CDR2 FQNEAQ. V lost 1 base and J 5 bases, leaving 8 bases between the germline ends. The CDR3 spans 13 residues. The CDR3 region is CASSLGGGETQYF. CDR3 coding DNA: TGTGCCAGCAGCTTAGGAGGAGGTGAGACCCAGTACTTC.

The genes are TRBV9 and TRBJ2-2, with a possible D match to TRBD2 (6 bases). CDR3 size: 15 residues. CDR1 is SGDLS and CDR2 is YYNGEE in the germline V gene. Trimming left V 4 bases short and J 1 base short, with 11 bases between. The CDR3 region is CASSTRDLNTGELFF. CDR3 sequence (DNA): TGTGCCAGCAGCACCCGGGACTTGAACACCGGGGAGCTGTTTTTT.

The chain recombines TRBV7-8 with TRBJ1-3; no firm D call. Germline values: CDR1 SGHVS, CDR2 FQNEAQ. The ends were cut back, 2 bases at V and 5 bases at J, with 10 bases in the middle. The CDR3 is 14 amino acids. The CDR3: CASSLRTTRNTIYF. The CDR3, as DNA: TGTGCCAGCAGCTTACGCACTACCAGAAACACCATATATTTT.

The chain uses TRBV28 and TRBJ1-2; D is ambiguous. Germline CDR1 MDHEN, CDR2 SYDVKM. The V end lost 3 bases, the J end lost 3 bases, and 8 bases lay between the germline ends. The CDR3 totals 13 residues. CDR3 DNA: TGTGCCAGCAGTTTCGCTCGTGACTATGGCTACACCTTC. Its protein product is CASSFARDYGYTF.

The rearrangement links TRBV14 to TRBJ2-1; D not certain. The CDR3 length is 16 residues. From germline, CDR1 is SGHDN and CDR2 FVKESK. Between the trimmed V and J ends, which lost 0 bases and 6 bases, there was a span of 15 bases. The CDR3 region is CASSQDSLMRPNEQFF. The CDR3 coding sequence is TGTGCCAGCAGCCAAGATAGCTTAATGCGCCCCAATGAGCAGTTCTTC.

This clone was recorded once. This chain links TRBV5-4 with TRBJ1-1; 8 bases fit TRBD1. CDR1 SGHNT and CDR2 YYREEE come from the germline V gene (reference sequence). CDR3 length: 14 residues. Losses at the gene ends were 6 bases for V and 5 bases for J; bases not matched to a gene: 9. CDR3 DNA: TGTGCCAGCACCCCTACAGGGGGAAGAACTGAAGCTTTCTTT. Amino acid sequence: CASTPTGGRTEAFF.

J is TRBJ2-7 and V is TRBV5-1; D uncertain. The CDR3 totals 13 residues. Between the trimmed V and J ends, which lost 2 bases and 0 bases, there was a span of 6 bases. Germline CDR1 reads SGHRS; CDR2 reads YFSETQ. CDR3 sequence: CASSLAGSYEQYF. CDR3 nucleotide sequence: TGCGCCAGCAGCTTAGCAGGCTCCTACGAGCAGTACTTC.

The chain recombines TRBV7-1 with TRBJ1-1; D is ambiguous. TRBV7-1 is labeled an ORF, and its function is uncertain. The V gene lost 4 bases and the J gene lost 4 bases, with 10 bases spanning the gap. The CDR3 spans 13 residues. The CDR3 here is CASSLRRGTEAFF. Written as DNA, the CDR3 is TGTGCCAGCAGCTTACGGCGAGGCACTGAAGCTTTCTTT.

The J gene is TRBJ2-2, the V gene TRBV19; 8 bases are a match to TRBD1. The germline V gene encodes CDR1 LNHDA and CDR2 SQIVND (reference sequence). The CDR3 loop spans 17 amino acids. The V and J ends lost 7 bases and 4 bases, in that order; junction bases with no gene match: 14. This chain's CDR3 is CASTPTGARRGTGELFF. In DNA, the CDR3 is TGTGCCAGTACGCCGACAGGGGCGCGGCGGGGCACCGGGGAGCTGTTTTTT.

The chain employs TRBV6-6 and TRBJ1-2; a possible D gene is TRBD1 (5 bases). Germline CDR1 is MNHNY and CDR2 is SVGAGI (reference sequence). The CDR3 covers 12 residues. The V and J ends lost 2 bases and 6 bases respectively, with 7 bases between them. The CDR3 here is CASSYQGDGYTF. The CDR3 DNA follows: TGTGCCAGCAGTTACCAGGGCGATGGCTACACCTTC.

J is TRBJ2-1 and V is TRBV28; D remains unclear. CDR3 length: 16 residues. CDR1 and CDR2 from the germline V gene are MDHEN and SYDVKM. Trimming stripped 3 bases from V and 3 bases from J, with 15 bases between. This CDR3 is CASSFFGTPNYNEQFF. CDR3 coding DNA: TGTGCCAGCAGTTTTTTCGGTACCCCTAACTACAATGAGCAGTTCTTC.

The chain links TRBV19 to TRBJ2-3; tentatively, D is TRBD1 (6 bases). Germline V gives CDR1 LNHDA, CDR2 SQIVND (reference sequence). The V end was cut by 6 bases, the J end by 1 base, with 14 bases between. This CDR3 has 15 amino acids. This chain's CDR3 is CASRGPPGGTDTQYF. The CDR3 bases are TGTGCCAGTAGGGGACCCCCAGGGGGCACAGATACGCAGTATTTT. Based on the CDR3 plus reference TRBV19 and TRBJ2-3, the full variable domain is DGGITQSPKYLFRKEGQNVTLSCEQNLNHDAMYWYRQDPGQGLRLIYYSQIVNDFQKGDIAEGYSVSREKKESFPLTVTSAQKNPTAFYLCASRGPPGGTDTQYFGPGTRLTVL.

V is TRBV29-1 and J is TRBJ2-3; 13 bases line up with TRBD2. With V trimmed by 1 base and J by 3 bases, 7 bases remained unmatched. Per germline, CDR1 SQVTM and CDR2 ANQGSEA. This CDR3 is built from 17 residues. The CDR3 DNA is TGCAGCGTTGAAGGACTAGCGGGAGGCGGGGGAACAGATACGCAGTATTTT. Protein sequence: CSVEGLAGGGGTDTQYF.

The chain carries TRBV6-1 and TRBJ2-1; no clear D. The germline CDR1 and CDR2 sequences are MNHNS and SASEGT. Trimming shortened V by 7 bases and J by 7 bases, and 14 bases separated the two germline ends. The CDR3 covers 13 residues. CDR3 sequence reads: CASIPPLYNEQFF. The DNA for the CDR3 is TGTGCCAGCATCCCTCCCCTATATAATGAGCAGTTCTTC.

The rearrangement joins TRBV27 to TRBJ1-1, with 8 bases lining up with TRBD1. Trimming took 5 bases from V and 5 from J; bases not matched to a gene: 7. Germline V lookup: CDR1 MNHEY, CDR2 SMNVEV (reference sequence). The CDR3 contains 14 residues. CDR3 bases: TGTGCCAGCAGTCCCTGGACAGGGAGGACTGAAGCTTTCTTT. Translating it yields CASSPWTGRTEAFF.

CDR3 sequence: CASSYSGQNHGYTF. The CDR3 DNA reads as TGTGCCAGCAGTTACTCTGGGCAAAACCATGGCTACACCTTC. The chain links TRBV6-5 to TRBJ1-2; D is undetermined. Per germline, CDR1 MNHEY and CDR2 SVGAGI. The length of the CDR3 is 14 residues. V lost 0 bases to trimming and J lost 6 bases, with 11 bases between them.

The chain has TRBV30 and TRBJ1-2, with D possibly being TRBD1 (6 bases). Germline V gene sequence: CDR1 GTSNPN, CDR2 SVGIG (reference sequence). Deletions cut 8 bases from V and 3 bases from J, with 13 bases between. CDR3 size: 12 residues. The CDR3 region has the DNA TGTGCCGCCCCCCAGGGGCACTATGGCTACACCTTC. This codes for CAAPQGHYGYTF.